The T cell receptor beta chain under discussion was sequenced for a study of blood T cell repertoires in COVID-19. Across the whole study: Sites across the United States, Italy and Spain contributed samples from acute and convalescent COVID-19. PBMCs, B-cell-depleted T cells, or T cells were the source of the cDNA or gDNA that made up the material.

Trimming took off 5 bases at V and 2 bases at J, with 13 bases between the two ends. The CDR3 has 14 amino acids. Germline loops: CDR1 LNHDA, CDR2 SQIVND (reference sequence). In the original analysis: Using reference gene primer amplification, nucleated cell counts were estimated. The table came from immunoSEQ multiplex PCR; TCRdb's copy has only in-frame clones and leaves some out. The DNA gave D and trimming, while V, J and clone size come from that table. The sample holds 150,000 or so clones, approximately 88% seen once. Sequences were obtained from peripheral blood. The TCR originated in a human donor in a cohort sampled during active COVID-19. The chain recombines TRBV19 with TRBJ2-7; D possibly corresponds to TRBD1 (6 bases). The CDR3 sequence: CASSLRDIPYEQYF. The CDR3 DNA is TGTGCCAGTAGTCTCCGGGACATTCCCTACGAGCAGTACTTC.